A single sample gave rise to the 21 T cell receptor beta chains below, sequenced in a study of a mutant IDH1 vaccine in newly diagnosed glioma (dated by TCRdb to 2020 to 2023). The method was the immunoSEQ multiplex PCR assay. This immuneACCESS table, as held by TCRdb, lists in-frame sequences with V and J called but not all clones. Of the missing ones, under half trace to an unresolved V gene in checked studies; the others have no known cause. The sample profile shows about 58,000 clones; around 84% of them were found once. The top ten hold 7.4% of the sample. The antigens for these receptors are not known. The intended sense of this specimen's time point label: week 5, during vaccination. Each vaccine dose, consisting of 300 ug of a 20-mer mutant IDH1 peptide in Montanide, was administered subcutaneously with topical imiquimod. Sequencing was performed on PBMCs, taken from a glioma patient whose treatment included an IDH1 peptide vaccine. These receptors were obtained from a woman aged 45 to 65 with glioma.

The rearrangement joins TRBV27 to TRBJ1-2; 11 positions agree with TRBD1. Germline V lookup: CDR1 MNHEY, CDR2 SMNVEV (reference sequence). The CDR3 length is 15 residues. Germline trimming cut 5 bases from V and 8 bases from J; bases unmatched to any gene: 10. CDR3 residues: CASSLKGQGVGGYTF. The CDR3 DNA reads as TGTGCCAGCAGTCTGAAGGGACAGGGGGTGGGCGGCTACACCTTC.

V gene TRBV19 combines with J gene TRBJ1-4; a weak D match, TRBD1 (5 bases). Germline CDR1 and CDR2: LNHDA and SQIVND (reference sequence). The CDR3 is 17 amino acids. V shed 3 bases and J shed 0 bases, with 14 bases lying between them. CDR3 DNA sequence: TGTGCCAGTAGTATTCTATCAGGGACCGCAACTAATGAAAAACTGTTTTTT. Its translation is CASSILSGTATNEKLFF. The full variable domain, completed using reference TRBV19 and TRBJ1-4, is DGGITQSPKYLFRKEGQNVTLSCEQNLNHDAMYWYRQDPGQGLRLIYYSQIVNDFQKGDIAEGYSVSREKKESFPLTVTSAQKNPTAFYLCASSILSGTATNEKLFFGSGTQLSVL.

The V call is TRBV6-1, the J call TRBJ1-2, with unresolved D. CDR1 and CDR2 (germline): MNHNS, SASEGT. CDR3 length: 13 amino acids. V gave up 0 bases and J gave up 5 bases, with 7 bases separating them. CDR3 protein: CASSEADGYGYTF. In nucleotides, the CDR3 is TGTGCCAGCAGTGAAGCGGACGGGTATGGCTACACCTTC.

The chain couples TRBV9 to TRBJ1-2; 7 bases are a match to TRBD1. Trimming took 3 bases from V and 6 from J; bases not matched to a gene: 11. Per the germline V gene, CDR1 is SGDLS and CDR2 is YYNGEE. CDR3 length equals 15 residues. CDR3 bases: TGTGCCAGCAGCGGAACGGCCCCTCAGGGGGATGGCTACACCTTC. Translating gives CASSGTAPQGDGYTF.

CDR3 amino acids: CAISERSHEQYF. As DNA, the CDR3 is TGTGCCATCAGTGAGAGGAGCCACGAGCAGTACTTC. The rearrangement joins TRBV10-3 to TRBJ2-7, with no clear D. The germline V and J ends were trimmed by 2 bases and 5 bases, with 7 bases remaining between them. Germline CDR1 and CDR2: ENHRY and SYGVKD. CDR3 length: 12 residues.

The CDR3 spells CASSILAGFTEAFF. The CDR3, as DNA: TGTGCCAGTAGTATCCTTGCAGGGTTCACTGAAGCTTTCTTT. V gene TRBV19 combines with J gene TRBJ1-1; a weak D match, TRBD1 (5 bases). Per germline, CDR1 LNHDA and CDR2 SQIVND (reference sequence). There are 14 residues in the CDR3. The germline V and J ends were trimmed by 3 bases and 4 bases, with 12 bases remaining between them.

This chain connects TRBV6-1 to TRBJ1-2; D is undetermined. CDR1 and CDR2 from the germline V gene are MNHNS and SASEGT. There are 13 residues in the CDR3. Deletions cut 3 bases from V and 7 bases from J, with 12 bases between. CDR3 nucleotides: TGTGCCAGCAGTGATGGGGTTAGAGGTGGCTACACCTTC. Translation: CASSDGVRGGYTF.

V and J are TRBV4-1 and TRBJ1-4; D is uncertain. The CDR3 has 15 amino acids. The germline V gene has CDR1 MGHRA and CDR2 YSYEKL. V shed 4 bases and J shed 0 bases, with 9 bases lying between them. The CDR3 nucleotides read TGCGCCAGCAGCCTAACGGGAGCAACTAATGAAAAACTGTTTTTT. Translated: CASSLTGATNEKLFF.

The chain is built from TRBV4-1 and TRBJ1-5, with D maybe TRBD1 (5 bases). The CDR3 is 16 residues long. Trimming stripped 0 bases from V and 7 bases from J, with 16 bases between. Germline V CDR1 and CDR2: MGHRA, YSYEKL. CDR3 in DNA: TGCGCCAGCAGCCAAGATCACGGGGGGGTTAACCAGCCCCAGCATTTT. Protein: CASSQDHGGVNQPQHF.

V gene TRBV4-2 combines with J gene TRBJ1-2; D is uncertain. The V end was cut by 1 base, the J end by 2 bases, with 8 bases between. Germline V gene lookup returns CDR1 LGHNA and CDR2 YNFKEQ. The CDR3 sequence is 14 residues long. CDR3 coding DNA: TGTGCCAGCAGCCAAGGGGTATCGAACTATGGCTACACCTTC. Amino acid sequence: CASSQGVSNYGYTF.

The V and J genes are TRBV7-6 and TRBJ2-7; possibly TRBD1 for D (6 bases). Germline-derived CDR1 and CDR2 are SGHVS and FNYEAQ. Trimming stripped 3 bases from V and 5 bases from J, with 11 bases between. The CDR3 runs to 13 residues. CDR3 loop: CASSLDGGHEQYF. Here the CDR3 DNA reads TGTGCCAGCAGCTTGGATGGGGGCCACGAGCAGTACTTC.

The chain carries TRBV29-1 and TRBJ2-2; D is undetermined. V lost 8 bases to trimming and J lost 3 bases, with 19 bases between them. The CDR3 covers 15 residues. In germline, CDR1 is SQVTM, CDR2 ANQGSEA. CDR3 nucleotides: TGCAGCATCCTGGGCTCGGTAATCGACACCGGGGAGCTGTTTTTT. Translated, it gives CSILGSVIDTGELFF.

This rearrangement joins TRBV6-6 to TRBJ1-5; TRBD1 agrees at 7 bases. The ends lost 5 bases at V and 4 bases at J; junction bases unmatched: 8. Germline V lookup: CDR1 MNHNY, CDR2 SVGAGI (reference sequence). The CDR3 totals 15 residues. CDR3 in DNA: TGTGCCAGCAGTAGAACTACAGGGGATAATCAGCCCCAGCATTTT. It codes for CASSRTTGDNQPQHF.

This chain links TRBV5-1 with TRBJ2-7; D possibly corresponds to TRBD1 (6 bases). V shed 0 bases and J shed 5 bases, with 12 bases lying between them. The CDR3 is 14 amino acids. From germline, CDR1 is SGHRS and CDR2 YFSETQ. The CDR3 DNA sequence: TGCGCCAGCAGCTTGGACAGGGTAGGCCACGAGCAGTACTTC. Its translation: CASSLDRVGHEQYF.

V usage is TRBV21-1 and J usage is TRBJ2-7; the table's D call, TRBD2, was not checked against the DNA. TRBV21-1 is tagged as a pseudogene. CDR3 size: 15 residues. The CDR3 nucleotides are TGTGCCAGCAGCAATCGACTAAAACCTCGATACGAGCAGTACTTC. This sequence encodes CASSNRLKPRYEQYF.

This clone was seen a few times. CDR3 DNA sequence: TGTGCCTGGAGTGCGACAGGAAACAATCAGCCCCAGCATTTT. Its translation is CAWSATGNNQPQHF. The V and J genes are TRBV30 and TRBJ1-5, with D perhaps TRBD1 (6 bases). This CDR3 has 14 residues. Per germline, CDR1 GTSNPN and CDR2 SVGIG (reference sequence). With 1 base removed from V and 3 bases from J, the gap between germline ends came to 10 bases.

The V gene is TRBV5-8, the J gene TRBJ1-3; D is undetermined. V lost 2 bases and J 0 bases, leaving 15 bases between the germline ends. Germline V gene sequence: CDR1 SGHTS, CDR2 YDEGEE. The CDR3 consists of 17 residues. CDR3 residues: CASSLIFRGNSGNTIYF. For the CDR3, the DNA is TGTGCCAGCAGCTTAATCTTTCGGGGTAACTCTGGAAACACCATATATTTT.

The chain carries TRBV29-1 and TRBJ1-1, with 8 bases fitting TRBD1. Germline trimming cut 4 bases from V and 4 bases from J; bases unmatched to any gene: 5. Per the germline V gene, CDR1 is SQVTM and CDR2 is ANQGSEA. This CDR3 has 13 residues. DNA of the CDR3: TGCAGCGTTGCAGGGACAGGAGGCACTGAAGCTTTCTTT. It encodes CSVAGTGGTEAFF.

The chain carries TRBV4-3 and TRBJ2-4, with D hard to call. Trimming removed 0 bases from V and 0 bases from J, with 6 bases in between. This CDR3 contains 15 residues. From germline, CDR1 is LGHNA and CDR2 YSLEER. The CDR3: CASSQEGLAKNIQYF. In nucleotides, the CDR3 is TGCGCCAGCAGCCAAGAGGGCCTAGCCAAAAACATTCAGTACTTC.

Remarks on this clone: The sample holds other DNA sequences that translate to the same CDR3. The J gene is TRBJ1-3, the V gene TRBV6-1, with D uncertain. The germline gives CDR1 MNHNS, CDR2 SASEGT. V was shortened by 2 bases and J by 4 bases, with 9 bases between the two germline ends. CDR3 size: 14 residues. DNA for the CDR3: TGTGCCAGCAGTGAATCGGGCTCCGGAAACACCATATATTTT. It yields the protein CASSESGSGNTIYF.

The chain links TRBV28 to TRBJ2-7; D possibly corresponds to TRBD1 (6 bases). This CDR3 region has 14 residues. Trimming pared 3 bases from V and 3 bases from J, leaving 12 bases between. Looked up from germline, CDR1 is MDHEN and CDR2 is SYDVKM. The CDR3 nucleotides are TGTGCCAGCAGTTTTGGGGGACACAGCTACGAGCAGTACTTC. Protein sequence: CASSFGGHSYEQYF. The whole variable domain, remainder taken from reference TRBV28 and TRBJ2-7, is DVKVTQSSRYLVKRTGEKVFLECVQDMDHENMFWYRQDPGLGLRLIYFSYDVKMKEKGDIPEGYSVSREKKERFSLILESASTNQTSMYLCASSFGGHSYEQYFGPGTRLTVT.